The 16 T cell receptor beta chains below all came from one sample that was sequenced in a study of T-cell reconstitution after alpha-beta-depleted transplantation in children. This sample's TCRbeta library carried unique molecular identifier barcodes. TCRdb used MiXCR to reprocess the PCR reads, holding one entry per CDR3 protein. This sample yields around 440,000 distinct CDR3 sequences, of which 16% are seen a single time; approximately 28% belongs to the top ten. The sample here was PBMCs, mostly from graft donor cells, taken 360 days after TCRalphabeta/CD19-depleted stem cell transplant. Every receptor here comes from a boy younger than two who had a stem cell transplant for Wiskott-Aldrich syndrome, so the T cells may come from the graft donor.

This clonotype occurred a few times. The germline gene is not matched at one end of the junction; a read error may be the cause. CDR3: CANSFGTANTGELFF. For the CDR3, the DNA is TGTGCCAACAGTTTCGGGACAGCGAACACCGGGGAGCTGTTTTTT. This chain uses TRBV6-2 or TRBV6-3 with TRBJ2-2; TRBD1 aligns across 7 bases. The length of the CDR3 is 15 residues. Germline lookup yields CDR1 MNHEY and CDR2 SVGEGT.

This clonotype showed up many times. The rearrangement links TRBV4-1 to TRBJ2-7, with a weak D call TRBD1 (5 bases). Germline CDR1 reads MGHRA; CDR2 reads YSYEKL. The CDR3 has 14 residues. V was trimmed by 4 bases and J by 2 bases, leaving 12 bases between them. The CDR3 loop reads CASSLQDTAYEQYF. CDR3 bases: TGCGCCAGCAGCCTCCAGGACACCGCCTACGAGCAGTACTTC.

The rearrangement joins TRBV5-1 to TRBJ2-7; TRBD2 matches at 9 bases. The CDR3 spans 14 residues. V dropped 2 bases and J dropped 3; count of bases not matched to a gene: 3. Germline lookup yields CDR1 SGHRS and CDR2 YFSETQ. This chain's CDR3 is CASSFSGRIYEQYF. CDR3 nucleotides: TGCGCCAGCAGCTTTAGCGGGAGAATCTACGAGCAGTACTTC.

The chain joins TRBV2 to TRBJ1-1; possibly TRBD1 for D (5 bases). The CDR3 loop spans 16 amino acids. Germline V gene sequence: CDR1 SNHLY, CDR2 FYNNEI. With 4 bases removed from V and 3 bases from J, the gap between germline ends came to 18 bases. CDR3 region: CASSAPTIGGDTEAFF. The CDR3 coding sequence is TGTGCCAGCAGTGCACCCACAATCGGGGGGGACACTGAAGCTTTCTTT. Together with reference TRBV2 and TRBJ1-1, the CDR3 gives the full variable domain: EPEVTQTPSHQVTQMGQEVILRCVPISNHLYFYWYRQILGQKVEFLVSFYNNEISEKSEIFDDQFSVERPDGSNFTLKIRSTKLEDSAMYFCASSAPTIGGDTEAFFGQGTRLTVV.

The chain couples TRBV5-1 to TRBJ1-1; D is ambiguous. Germline CDR1 SGHRS, CDR2 YFSETQ. This CDR3 has 14 residues. Trimming took 4 bases from V and 0 from J, leaving 10 bases between them. CDR3: CASSPSPLNTEAFF. CDR3 DNA sequence: TGCGCCAGCAGCCCATCCCCCTTGAACACTGAAGCTTTCTTT.

V is TRBV27 and J is TRBJ1-2; a possible D gene is TRBD1 (6 bases). Trimming pared 2 bases from V and 7 bases from J, leaving 17 bases between. The CDR3 totals 15 residues. The germline gives CDR1 MNHEY, CDR2 SMNVEV (reference sequence). CDR3 DNA sequence: TGTGCCAGCAGTTTAAGTTGGGCAGGGGAAATTGGCTACACCTTC. It specifies CASSLSWAGEIGYTF.

This chain links TRBV6-1 with TRBJ2-7, with D possibly being TRBD1 or TRBD2 (5 bases each). The V gene lost 6 bases and the J gene lost 0 bases, with 15 bases spanning the gap. Germline-derived CDR1 and CDR2 are MNHNS and SASEGT. The CDR3 is 15 amino acids. CDR3 sequence reads: CASSQGDRYSYEQYF. The CDR3 bases are TGTGCCAGCAGCCAAGGGGACCGTTACTCCTACGAGCAGTACTTC.

The chain uses TRBV24-1 and TRBJ1-2; D not certain. This CDR3 region has 12 residues. V lost 0 bases to trimming and J lost 7 bases, with 5 bases between them. The germline gives CDR1 KGHDR, CDR2 SFDVKD. CDR3 amino acids: CATSDLLSGYTF. In nucleotides, the CDR3 is TGTGCCACCAGTGATTTGCTGAGTGGCTACACCTTC.

This clonotype was seen only a few times. The rearrangement links TRBV20-1 to TRBJ1-6, with TRBD1 identical over 7 bases. Germline trimming cut 3 bases from V and 4 bases from J; bases unmatched to any gene: 6. CDR3 length: 15 amino acids. Germline V lookup: CDR1 DFQATT, CDR2 SNEGSKA (reference sequence). In DNA, the CDR3 is TGCAGTGCTAGGACAGGGAACAATTATAATTCACCCCTCCACTTT. Its protein is CSARTGNNYNSPLHF.

The genes are TRBV7-2 and TRBJ2-1; D ambiguous. Germline V gene sequence: CDR1 SGHTA, CDR2 FQGNSA. Deletions cut 3 bases from V and 8 bases from J, with 5 bases between. The CDR3 covers 11 residues. The CDR3 DNA sequence: TGTGCCAGCAGCTTCGAGTATGAGCAGTTCTTC. Encoded protein: CASSFEYEQFF.

This clonotype was found a few times. The rearrangement links TRBV19 to TRBJ2-4; 10 bases match TRBD1. Germline lookup yields CDR1 LNHDA and CDR2 SQIVND (reference sequence). The CDR3 has 13 residues. V dropped 3 bases and J dropped 14; count of bases not matched to a gene: 7. CDR3 sequence reads: CASSMLGQGNKYF. The CDR3 nucleotides are TGTGCCAGTAGTATGCTGGGACAGGGGAATAAGTACTTC.

In its sample, this clonotype was seen many times. V and J are TRBV5-1 and TRBJ2-7, with D possibly TRBD2 on 6 matching bases. Per germline, CDR1 SGHRS and CDR2 YFSETQ. The CDR3 has 15 residues. V lost 1 base to trimming and J lost 1 base, with 12 bases between them. The chain's CDR3 is CASSLSPSVSYEQYF. The DNA for the CDR3 is TGCGCCAGCAGCTTGTCTCCTAGCGTTTCCTACGAGCAGTACTTC. Drawing the rest from reference TRBV5-1 and TRBJ2-7, the complete variable domain is KAGVTQTPRYLIKTRGQQVTLSCSPISGHRSVSWYQQTPGQGLQFLFEYFSETQRNKGNFPGRFSGRQFSNSRSEMNVSTLELGDSALYLCASSLSPSVSYEQYFGPGTRLTVT.

This clonotype showed up just a few times. The genes are TRBV12-3 or TRBV12-4 and TRBJ1-6; D might be TRBD1 (5 bases). The V end was cut by 6 bases, the J end by 10 bases, with 16 bases between. This CDR3 contains 14 residues. The CDR3 loop reads CASRPTPRASPLHF. The CDR3 DNA is TGTGCCAGCAGGCCGACCCCCAGGGCCTCACCCCTCCACTTT.

In its sample, this clonotype was seen once. The V gene is TRBV6-1, the J gene TRBJ2-7; tentative D call: TRBD2 (6 bases). CDR3 length equals 13 residues. V was clipped by 4 bases and J by 3 bases, with 10 bases between them. Per the germline V gene, CDR1 is MNHNS and CDR2 is SASEGT. The CDR3 loop reads CASSVRGFYEQYF. The DNA for the CDR3 is TGTGCCAGCAGTGTCCGGGGGTTCTACGAGCAGTACTTC.

J is TRBJ2-7 and V is TRBV25-1; 10 bases line up with TRBD1. In germline, CDR1 is MGHDK, CDR2 SYGVNS. CDR3 length: 19 residues. The junction had 17 bases not matched to a gene; V was cut back by 3 bases and J by 3 bases. The CDR3 nucleotides read TGTGCCAGCAGTGACGTTGGGTGGATAGGGACAGGGGAATACTACGAGCAGTACTTC. Protein product: CASSDVGWIGTGEYYEQYF.

The chain joins TRBV29-1 to TRBJ2-5; 10 positions match TRBD2. The germline gives CDR1 SQVTM, CDR2 ANQGSEA. The junction had 18 bases not matched to a gene; V was cut back by 3 bases and J by 5 bases. The CDR3 consists of 18 residues. The CDR3 DNA follows: TGCAGCGTTGACCCCCCCTCCCTGAGCGGGAGGGCCCAGGAGACCCAGTACTTC. Translated: CSVDPPSLSGRAQETQYF.